What follows are 7 T cell receptor beta chains derived from one specimen sequenced in a study of cytomegalovirus exposure and HLA in healthy donors. Vbeta (60) and Jbeta (13) primers were used in the PCR. Data came from immunoSEQ multiplex PCR; TCRdb stores just in-frame clones and leaves some out. The sample consists of 110,000 to 150,000 clones, 70% of them appearing once. Source material: PBMCs. The source is a woman aged 55-69 years in good health and CMV-seropositive.

The gene calls are TRBV27 and TRBJ2-3; TRBD2 matches at 7 bases. The CDR3 is 15 amino acids. V gave up 6 bases and J gave up 2 bases; unmatched junction bases: 8. CDR1 is MNHEY, CDR2 SMNVEV, per germline (reference sequence). The CDR3 here is CASRRGLSNTDTQYF. CDR3 DNA: TGTGCCAGCAGAAGGGGACTATCAAACACAGATACGCAGTATTTT.

This chain uses TRBV6-1 with TRBJ1-2; unclear D gene. CDR1 is MNHNS and CDR2 is SASEGT in the germline V gene. V was shortened by 0 bases and J by 0 bases, with 5 bases between the two germline ends. This CDR3 contains 14 residues. CDR3 sequence: CASSEANSNYGYTF. The CDR3 nucleotides read TGTGCCAGCAGTGAAGCAAACTCTAACTATGGCTACACCTTC.

Only a few counts were recorded for this clone. The chain has TRBV6-6 and TRBJ1-2, with 11 positions matching TRBD1. The CDR3 is 14 amino acids. J gave up 5 bases and V 4 bases, and 3 bases lay outside the gene matches. Germline loops: CDR1 MNHNY, CDR2 SVGAGI (reference sequence). As DNA, the CDR3 is TGTGCCAGCAGTTTGGACAGGGGGCAATATGGCTACACCTTC. Its translation is CASSLDRGQYGYTF.

The chain carries TRBV27 and TRBJ2-2; 8 bases agree with TRBD1. The germline CDR1 and CDR2 sequences are MNHEY and SMNVEV (reference sequence). Trimming cost V 3 bases and J 2 bases; bases outside gene matches: 5. The CDR3 extends over 16 amino acids. The CDR3 sequence is CASSFYDRGNTGELFF. In DNA form, the CDR3 reads TGTGCCAGCAGTTTTTACGACAGGGGCAACACCGGGGAGCTGTTTTTT.

V and J are TRBV6-5 and TRBJ1-2, with D possibly matching TRBD1 (6 bases). From germline, CDR1 is MNHEY and CDR2 SVGAGI. The CDR3 contains 15 residues. The V gene lost 6 bases and the J gene lost 0 bases, with 14 bases spanning the gap. CDR3 DNA sequence: TGTGCCAGCAGCGGATACGGACAGTCTAACTATGGCTACACCTTC. It specifies CASSGYGQSNYGYTF.

This clone was counted a single time. The J gene is TRBJ1-3, the V gene TRBV19; D possibly corresponds to TRBD1 (5 bases). V lost 7 bases, J lost 2 bases, and 12 bases lay in between. This CDR3 spans 14 amino acids. Germline V CDR1 and CDR2: LNHDA, SQIVND (reference sequence). The CDR3 loop is CASKQGQPGNTIYF. CDR3 nucleotide sequence: TGTGCCAGTAAGCAGGGCCAACCTGGAAACACCATATATTTT.

The chain uses TRBV19 and TRBJ1-5; 9 positions agree with TRBD1. V lost 3 bases and J lost 7; bases outside the gene matches: 7. The CDR3 length is 15 residues. CDR1 is LNHDA, CDR2 SQIVND, per germline (reference sequence). CDR3 loop: CASSIGTGIKQPQHF. CDR3 in DNA: TGTGCCAGTAGTATCGGGACAGGGATTAAGCAGCCCCAGCATTTT.